What follows is one TCR beta chain and its context. What antigen it recognizes has not been identified. The input lacks base qualities; no much larger clone sits a single base away. The data originate from a study of T-cell memory formation after mild COVID-19 (dated by TCRdb to 2020 to 2023). Broadly, across the study: TCR sequence clusters from the two donors were found to be largely donor specific. T-cell clones expanding and contracting after mild COVID-19 in a couple of donors were tracked by longitudinal TCRalpha and TCRbeta repertoire sequencing. The cohort was made up of two young adult volunteers, one female and one male, who were previously healthy.

Ficoll-Paque density gradient centrifugation was the method used to isolate PBMCs. Here is what the overall study found, with its caveats: Contracting CD4+ clones were found mainly in CM and EM memory subsets, while CD8+ clones were enriched in EMRA. Only two mild cases were covered in the study, and larger cohorts including severe cases with pre-infection samples were considered necessary. The second-wave clones that peaked on day 37 were not confirmed to be SARS-CoV-2 specific. Clones that contracted from day 15 to 85 showed balanced CD4/CD8 phenotypes, whereas a second wave of clones that expanded from day 15 to 37 leaned towards CD4+. Some responding clones were detected in pre-infection memory, which suggested that pre-existing cross-reactive memory T cells had joined the SARS-CoV-2 response.

The sequencer listed for this sample is Illumina NovaSeq 6000. TCRalpha and TCRbeta cDNA libraries were constructed by 5'RACE with constant-segment primers, with sample barcodes and unique molecular identifiers being introduced. RNA was extracted from every sample with Trizol reagent. Libraries were amplified in two PCR steps, with a second sample barcode and Illumina TruSeq adapters added in the second step. Libraries were sequenced on an Illumina NovaSeq with 2 x 150 bp paired-end reads. The source study handled its data this way. Demultiplexing of reads and collapsing into UMI-guided consensus sequences were performed with migec v1.2.7. Using mixcr v2.1.11, UMI consensuses were aligned to TRA and TRB V and J templates and then assembled into clonotypes. A clonotype was counted as expanded or contracted only when both edgeR and NoisET called the clonotype significant, with the noise models trained on biological replicates. For edgeR calls, the cutoffs were a false discovery rate-adjusted p below 0.01 and a log2 fold-change threshold of 1. As an exploratory analysis of dynamics, max-normalized trajectories of the 1000 most abundant clonotypes were examined by PCA with hierarchical clustering. Separately sequenced CD4+ and CD8+ repertoires were used to assign a CD4 or CD8 phenotype to each responding clone. TCRdb trimmed the raw reads at Q25, called clones with MiXCR and kept productive beta chains. Every CDR3 protein is listed once, alongside the most common genes and DNA of its rows. The V and J calls were not made by the authors but by TCRdb's processing. The sample has around 300,000 distinct CDR3 sequences on record, 10% to 15% of them singletons. About a fifth of the sample lies in the top ten.

According to the germline V gene, CDR1 reads MNHEY and CDR2 reads SVGAGI. V is pared back by 5 bases and J by 5 bases, with 13 bases lying between the germline termini. From the cysteine up to the phenylalanine, the CDR3 has a length of 13 residues. The entry retains the CDR3 DNA only, 39 bases that are in frame from base 1. The V and J genes are TRBV6-5 and TRBJ2-7; the D segment cannot be called with confidence. The receptor's source is a man between 18 and 29 years old who had mild COVID-19 (a few samples of this study predate the infection). The sample titles of this study are shuffled in the database, so cell type and time point are left out; the donor was told from shared clones. The source material was PBMCs or a T cell subset sorted from them (not recorded which). At the DNA level, the sequence is TGTGCCAGCAGTAACCCCTCAAGGGACGAGCAGTACTTC. This sequence encodes CASSNPSRDEQYF.